Listed below are T cell receptor beta chains from one sample, sequenced in a study of identifying expanded T cells in peripheral blood. Generated by immunoSEQ multiplex PCR, the TCRdb table keeps only in-frame clones and is missing some. The data hold 83,000 or so clones, with about nine tenths observed a single time. The sequenced sample was blood. The receptors here all came from a person between 18 and 75 years old in good health. CDR3s include the opening cysteine and the closing phenylalanine or tryptophan. Each record gives: D gene, clone size, V gene, J gene, CDR3 DNA, CDR3 protein. D genes are given only for firm matches. A clone size is listed for some rows: how often the clone was seen (once, few, many), or a class if it is expanded.

d_gene: -
abundance: -
v_gene: TRBV5-1
j_gene: TRBJ2-1
CDR3nt: TGCGCCAGCAGCTTGGGCGGATCCTACAATGAGCAGTTCTTC
CDR3aa: CASSLGGSYNEQFF

d_gene: -
abundance: -
v_gene: TRBV5-4
j_gene: TRBJ1-4
CDR3nt: TGTGCCAGCAGCCCTGCGGCTAATGAAAAACTGTTTTTT
CDR3aa: CASSPAANEKLFF

d_gene: -
abundance: -
v_gene: TRBV2
j_gene: TRBJ2-1
CDR3nt: TGTGCCAGCGACCTCAGACCCTACAATGAGCAGTTCTTC
CDR3aa: CASDLRPYNEQFF

d_gene: -
abundance: -
v_gene: TRBV9
j_gene: TRBJ2-2
CDR3nt: TGTGCCAGCAGCGTAGCGGCAGGGCCCACCGGGGAGCTGTTTTTT
CDR3aa: CASSVAAGPTGELFF

d_gene: TRBD2
abundance: -
v_gene: TRBV28
j_gene: TRBJ2-1
CDR3nt: TGTGCCACGTCGGGGGGGGAATGGGGCAATGAGCAGTTCTTC
CDR3aa: CATSGGEWGNEQFF

d_gene: TRBD1
abundance: once
v_gene: TRBV27
j_gene: TRBJ1-1
CDR3nt: TGTGCCAGCTGTCCCGACAGGGGAGCTACCATGAACACTGAAGCTTTCTTT
CDR3aa: CASCPDRGATMNTEAFF

d_gene: -
abundance: -
v_gene: TRBV5-4
j_gene: TRBJ1-6
CDR3nt: TGTGCCAGCAGCCCTGCACCAGGGTTAAATTCACCCCTCCACTTT
CDR3aa: CASSPAPGLNSPLHF

d_gene: -
abundance: -
v_gene: TRBV11-2
j_gene: TRBJ1-5
CDR3nt: TGTGCCAGCAGCTCCGCGGGGGGCCTCAATCAGCCCCAGCATTTT
CDR3aa: CASSSAGGLNQPQHF

d_gene: TRBD1
abundance: -
v_gene: TRBV9
j_gene: TRBJ1-2
CDR3nt: TGTGCCAGCAGCGGGCTCGGGACAGGGCTTCTCTACACCTTC
CDR3aa: CASSGLGTGLLYTF

d_gene: -
abundance: -
v_gene: TRBV6-1
j_gene: TRBJ1-6
CDR3nt: TGTGCCAGCAAAAGGGGGGAGGATTCACCCCTCCACTTT
CDR3aa: CASKRGEDSPLHF

d_gene: TRBD2
abundance: -
v_gene: TRBV27
j_gene: TRBJ2-7
CDR3nt: TGTGCCAGCAGTTTATCCGGGACTAGCGGGACGTACGAGCAGTACTTC
CDR3aa: CASSLSGTSGTYEQYF

d_gene: TRBD2
abundance: -
v_gene: TRBV5-1
j_gene: TRBJ2-1
CDR3nt: TGCGCCAGCAGCTTGGCTAGCGGGAGGGCCGGACTCAATGAGCAGTTCTTC
CDR3aa: CASSLASGRAGLNEQFF

d_gene: -
abundance: -
v_gene: TRBV7-2
j_gene: TRBJ1-5
CDR3nt: TGTGCCAGCAGCTTAGGACTCACGCAGCCCCAGCATTTT
CDR3aa: CASSLGLTQPQHF

d_gene: -
abundance: -
v_gene: TRBV2
j_gene: TRBJ1-4
CDR3nt: TGTGCCAGCAGTGTCGGTGGGGGTTTCAATGAAAAACTGTTTTTT
CDR3aa: CASSVGGGFNEKLFF

d_gene: TRBD1
abundance: -
v_gene: TRBV28
j_gene: TRBJ2-1
CDR3nt: TGTGCCAGCAGTTTTACACTGACAGGGAAGCCCTACAATGAGCAGTTCTTC
CDR3aa: CASSFTLTGKPYNEQFF

d_gene: -
abundance: -
v_gene: TRBV6-5
j_gene: TRBJ2-4
CDR3nt: TGTGCCAGCAGTTACGACAGGAAAAACATTCAGTACTTC
CDR3aa: CASSYDRKNIQYF

d_gene: -
abundance: -
v_gene: TRBV28
j_gene: TRBJ2-5
CDR3nt: TGTGCCAGCAGGGGGGAGACCCAGTACTTC
CDR3aa: CASRGETQYF

d_gene: -
abundance: -
v_gene: TRBV5-1
j_gene: TRBJ1-6
CDR3nt: TGCGCCAGCAGCCCAGGCCCAGTAGATAATAATTCACCCCTCCACTTT
CDR3aa: CASSPGPVDNNSPLHF

d_gene: TRBD1
abundance: -
v_gene: TRBV5-1
j_gene: TRBJ2-1
CDR3nt: TGCGCCAGCAGCCCCGGGACAGGGGGTTCCAATGAGCAGTTCTTC
CDR3aa: CASSPGTGGSNEQFF

d_gene: TRBD2
abundance: -
v_gene: TRBV27
j_gene: TRBJ2-3
CDR3nt: TGTGCCAGCAGGCGGGACTTCGGGGGGGATACGCAGTATTTT
CDR3aa: CASRRDFGGDTQYF

d_gene: -
abundance: -
v_gene: TRBV30
j_gene: TRBJ1-1
CDR3nt: TGTGCCTGGAGTGTGTCCCCTGAAGCTTTCTTT
CDR3aa: CAWSVSPEAFF

d_gene: TRBD2
abundance: -
v_gene: TRBV4-3
j_gene: TRBJ2-6
CDR3nt: TGCGCCAGCAGCCAAGTCCCGGGGGGCTCTGGGGCCAACGTCCTGACTTTC
CDR3aa: CASSQVPGGSGANVLTF

d_gene: -
abundance: once
v_gene: TRBV21-1
j_gene: TRBJ2-1
CDR3nt: TGTGCCATCTATAGGGGAGTTAACCCCTACAATGAGCAGTTCTTC
CDR3aa: CAIYRGVNPYNEQFF

d_gene: TRBD1
abundance: -
v_gene: TRBV19
j_gene: TRBJ1-5
CDR3nt: TGTGCCAGTAGTATAAAACGGGACAGGGGTGGTCAGCCCCAGCATTTT
CDR3aa: CASSIKRDRGGQPQHF

d_gene: TRBD1
abundance: -
v_gene: TRBV28
j_gene: TRBJ1-5
CDR3nt: TGTGCCAGCAGGTCCCCGAGGACAGGGGTTAATCAGCCCCAGCATTTT
CDR3aa: CASRSPRTGVNQPQHF

d_gene: -
abundance: once
v_gene: TRBV29-1
j_gene: TRBJ2-4
CDR3nt: TGCAGCATTTCTACAGACAGAAGAAACATTCAGTACTTC
CDR3aa: CSISTDRRNIQYF

d_gene: TRBD1
abundance: -
v_gene: TRBV15
j_gene: TRBJ2-6
CDR3nt: TGTGCCATAGGACAGGGGGCTGGGGCCAACGTCCTGACTTTC
CDR3aa: CAIGQGAGANVLTF

d_gene: -
abundance: -
v_gene: TRBV19
j_gene: TRBJ2-5
CDR3nt: TGTGCCAGTAGTATCCGAGGGGAAGAGACCCAGTACTTC
CDR3aa: CASSIRGEETQYF

d_gene: TRBD2
abundance: -
v_gene: TRBV28
j_gene: TRBJ2-7
CDR3nt: TGTGCCAGCAGTCGTTCGGGACTAGCGGGAGTAGCCCTCGAGCAGTACTTC
CDR3aa: CASSRSGLAGVALEQYF

d_gene: -
abundance: -
v_gene: TRBV6-1
j_gene: TRBJ2-2
CDR3nt: TGTGCCAGCAGTGAAAGGCCAGGGGACACCGGGGAGCTGTTTTTT
CDR3aa: CASSERPGDTGELFF

d_gene: -
abundance: -
v_gene: TRBV7-8
j_gene: TRBJ1-5
CDR3nt: TGTGCCAGCAGCTCCCAGACGGTCGATAGCAATCAGCCCCAGCATTTT
CDR3aa: CASSSQTVDSNQPQHF

d_gene: TRBD1
abundance: -
v_gene: TRBV6-1
j_gene: TRBJ1-4
CDR3nt: TGTGCCAGCAGTGAAGCGGGTCTTGGGGACAGTAGGGAAAAACTGTTTTTT
CDR3aa: CASSEAGLGDSREKLFF

d_gene: -
abundance: -
v_gene: TRBV7-3
j_gene: TRBJ1-1
CDR3nt: TGTGCCAGCAGCACAGACAGCCTCACTGAAGCTTTCTTT
CDR3aa: CASSTDSLTEAFF

d_gene: -
abundance: -
v_gene: TRBV5-8
j_gene: TRBJ2-6
CDR3nt: TGTGCCAGCCGCTTTTGTCATCAAAGTCGGGCCAACGTCCTGACTTTC
CDR3aa: CASRFCHQSRANVLTF

d_gene: -
abundance: once
v_gene: TRBV6-5
j_gene: TRBJ1-1
CDR3nt: TGTGCCAGCAGTTATGCTCAACGGAACACTGAAGCTTTCTTT
CDR3aa: CASSYAQRNTEAFF

d_gene: -
abundance: -
v_gene: TRBV9
j_gene: TRBJ2-5
CDR3nt: TGTGCCAGCAGCCGGGGGCCCGAAGGTGGGGAGACCCAGTACTTC
CDR3aa: CASSRGPEGGETQYF

d_gene: TRBD2
abundance: once
v_gene: TRBV6-4
j_gene: TRBJ2-2
CDR3nt: TGTGCCAGCAGTACTAGCGGGGACACCGGGGAGCTGTTTTTT
CDR3aa: CASSTSGDTGELFF

d_gene: TRBD1
abundance: -
v_gene: TRBV10-3
j_gene: TRBJ2-1
CDR3nt: TGTGCCATCACCCCGGGACAGGGGGCCCCCTCCTACAATGAGCAGTTCTTC
CDR3aa: CAITPGQGAPSYNEQFF

d_gene: TRBD1
abundance: -
v_gene: TRBV28
j_gene: TRBJ2-2
CDR3nt: TGTGCCAGCAGCCCTTCGGGACAGGGGGTCGGGGAGCTGTTTTTT
CDR3aa: CASSPSGQGVGELFF

d_gene: -
abundance: -
v_gene: TRBV10-3
j_gene: TRBJ2-3
CDR3nt: TGTGCCATCGGGGCGGCGGGGAAGGAGGCAGATACGCAGTATTTT
CDR3aa: CAIGAAGKEADTQYF

d_gene: -
abundance: -
v_gene: TRBV5-1
j_gene: TRBJ2-7
CDR3nt: TGCGCCAGCAGCTGGACCCGGGCCGGCGAGCAGTACTTC
CDR3aa: CASSWTRAGEQYF

d_gene: -
abundance: once
v_gene: TRBV19
j_gene: TRBJ2-2
CDR3nt: TGTGCCAGTAGTTTTCCTAGTGGGAACACCGGGGAGCTGTTTTTT
CDR3aa: CASSFPSGNTGELFF

d_gene: TRBD2
abundance: -
v_gene: TRBV27
j_gene: TRBJ2-1
CDR3nt: TGTGCCAGCAGTTCGGGACTAGCGGGAGGAAAGAATGAGCAGTTCTTC
CDR3aa: CASSSGLAGGKNEQFF

d_gene: -
abundance: -
v_gene: TRBV30
j_gene: TRBJ1-1
CDR3nt: TGTGCCTGGAGTGTATTTGTCCTCCTAGGGGGAGAGGGGGTCCCTGAAGCTTTCTTT
CDR3aa: CAWSVFVLLGGEGVPEAFF

d_gene: -
abundance: -
v_gene: TRBV19
j_gene: TRBJ2-1
CDR3nt: TGTGCCAGTAGTATCGGAGCTCTCTCGAACTACAATGAGCAGTTCTTC
CDR3aa: CASSIGALSNYNEQFF

d_gene: -
abundance: -
v_gene: TRBV9
j_gene: TRBJ1-3
CDR3nt: TGTGCCAGCAGCGGCGGAGGGGGAAACACCATATATTTT
CDR3aa: CASSGGGGNTIYF

d_gene: -
abundance: -
v_gene: TRBV4-1
j_gene: TRBJ2-4
CDR3nt: TGCGCCAGCAGCCAAGACCAGATTGGACAGAAGAACATTCAGTACTTC
CDR3aa: CASSQDQIGQKNIQYF

d_gene: -
abundance: -
v_gene: TRBV12-5
j_gene: TRBJ2-1
CDR3nt: TGTGCTAGTGGTTTGGATAGCGGAAATGAGCAGTTCTTC
CDR3aa: CASGLDSGNEQFF

d_gene: -
abundance: -
v_gene: TRBV28
j_gene: TRBJ2-7
CDR3nt: TGTGCCAGCAGTTTCCTTAGCGGAGGGGCCTACGAGCAGTACTTC
CDR3aa: CASSFLSGGAYEQYF

d_gene: TRBD2
abundance: -
v_gene: TRBV7-8
j_gene: TRBJ2-1
CDR3nt: TGTGCCAGCAGCCGGATAGGGCGGGAGGCCCCCCCTGAGCAGTTCTTC
CDR3aa: CASSRIGREAPPEQFF

d_gene: TRBD1
abundance: -
v_gene: TRBV5-1
j_gene: TRBJ1-5
CDR3nt: TGCGCCAGCAGCTTACAGGGGGGCAATCAGCCCCAGCATTTT
CDR3aa: CASSLQGGNQPQHF